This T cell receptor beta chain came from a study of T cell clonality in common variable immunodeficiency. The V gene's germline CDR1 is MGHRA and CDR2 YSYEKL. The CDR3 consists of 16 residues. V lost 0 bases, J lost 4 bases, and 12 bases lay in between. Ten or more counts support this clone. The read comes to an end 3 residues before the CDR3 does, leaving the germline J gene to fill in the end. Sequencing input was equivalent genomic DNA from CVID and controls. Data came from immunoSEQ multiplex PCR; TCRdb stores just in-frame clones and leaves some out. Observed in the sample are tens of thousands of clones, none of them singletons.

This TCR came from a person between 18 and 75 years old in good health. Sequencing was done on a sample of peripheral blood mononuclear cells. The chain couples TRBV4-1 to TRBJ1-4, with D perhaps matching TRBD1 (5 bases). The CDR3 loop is CASSQDKRGGNEKLFF. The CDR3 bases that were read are TGCGCCAGCAGCCAAGATAAAAGGGGTGGTAATGAAAAA.